One T cell receptor (beta chain) is described in this entry. These data belong to a study of blood T cell repertoires in COVID-19. Germline V gene data show CDR1 as MGHRA and CDR2 as YSYEKL. The CDR3 consists of 12 residues. Germline trimming cut 1 base from V and 15 bases from J; bases unmatched to any gene: 4. The data were produced by immunoSEQ multiplex PCR, yet TCRdb's version contains in-frame clones alone and is incomplete. The repertoire holds hundreds of thousands of clones, with almost 90% as singletons. What was sequenced was PBMCs or T cells enriched from blood (not recorded which). This clonotype originated in a young man who had been exposed to COVID-19. The chain uses TRBV4-1 and TRBJ2-1; 9 bases are a match to TRBD1. Written as DNA, the CDR3 is TGCGCCAGCAGCCAAGGGGGACAGGGTCTGTTCTTC. Translation: CASSQGGQGLFF.